A single sample gave rise to the 10 T cell receptor beta chains below, sequenced in a study of blood T cell repertoires in COVID-19. Libraries were prepared by immunoSEQ multiplex PCR; TCRdb keeps only in-frame clonotypes and omits some of them. There are some 150,000 clones in the sample; 80% to 85% occur only once, and roughly 3.9% lies in the top ten. Sequencing was carried out using peripheral blood. These receptors were taken from a woman older than 75 with acute or convalescent COVID-19.

Only a few counts were recorded for this clone. This chain joins TRBV6-5 and TRBJ1-6; D gene unclear. Trimming took off 5 bases at V and 0 bases at J, with 5 bases between the two ends. This CDR3 comprises 14 residues. Germline values: CDR1 MNHEY, CDR2 SVGAGI. For the CDR3, the DNA is TGTGCCAGCAGTCGTAGCTCCTATAATTCACCCCTCCACTTT. Translation gives CASSRSSYNSPLHF.

The chain has TRBV6-5 and TRBJ1-5, with unresolved D. The CDR3 loop spans 13 amino acids. Deletions cut 0 bases from V and 4 bases from J, with 4 bases between. Germline lookup yields CDR1 MNHEY and CDR2 SVGAGI. The CDR3 reads CASSYSRNQPQHF. In DNA, the CDR3 is TGTGCCAGCAGTTACTCCCGGAATCAGCCCCAGCATTTT.

The V gene is TRBV28, the J gene TRBJ1-4, with D possibly matching TRBD1 (6 bases). Germline assignment: CDR1 MDHEN and CDR2 SYDVKM. The CDR3 is 18 residues long. V was cut by 8 bases and J by 5 bases, with 27 bases left in between. The CDR3 sequence is CASRISTLQHRENEKLFF. Here the CDR3 DNA reads TGTGCCAGCCGTATCAGCACCCTCCAACACAGGGAGAATGAAAAACTGTTTTTT. The full variable domain, rest sourced from reference TRBV28 and TRBJ1-4, is DVKVTQSSRYLVKRTGEKVFLECVQDMDHENMFWYRQDPGLGLRLIYFSYDVKMKEKGDIPEGYSVSREKKERFSLILESASTNQTSMYLCASRISTLQHRENEKLFFGSGTQLSVL.

V and J are TRBV7-9 and TRBJ2-2; tentatively, D is TRBD1 (5 bases). Germline assignment: CDR1 SEHNR and CDR2 FQNEAQ (reference sequence). The V end was cut by 7 bases, the J end by 2 bases, with 11 bases between. The CDR3 spans 14 residues. In nucleotides, the CDR3 is TGTGCCAGCACCTATGGGGCTAACACCGGGGAGCTGTTTTTT. Its protein is CASTYGANTGELFF.

The V and J genes are TRBV27 and TRBJ2-5; TRBD2 agrees at 7 bases. CDR1 and CDR2 from the germline V gene are MNHEY and SMNVEV (reference sequence). The CDR3 loop spans 15 amino acids. The junction had 11 bases not matched to a gene; V was cut back by 5 bases and J by 5 bases. CDR3: CASSRDYGMRETQYF. The CDR3 nucleotides are TGTGCCAGCAGTAGGGACTACGGGATGCGGGAGACCCAGTACTTC.

This rearrangement joins TRBV5-4 to TRBJ1-2, with D possibly being TRBD1 (5 bases). The V gene lost 2 bases and the J gene lost 2 bases, with 7 bases spanning the gap. This CDR3 has 13 amino acids. Germline CDR1 reads SGHNT; CDR2 reads YYREEE (reference sequence). CDR3 in DNA: TGTGCCAGCAGCTTTGGGGGGAACTATGGCTACACCTTC. Its protein product is CASSFGGNYGYTF.

The V gene is TRBV6-1, the J gene TRBJ2-7; 7 bases align to TRBD1. The CDR3 has 14 residues. The V and J ends lost 0 bases and 4 bases, in that order; junction bases with no gene match: 3. CDR1 and CDR2 from the germline V gene are MNHNS and SASEGT. The CDR3 reads CASSEAPTGYEQYF. The DNA for the CDR3 is TGTGCCAGCAGTGAAGCGCCGACAGGGTACGAGCAGTACTTC.

V gene TRBV4-2 combines with J gene TRBJ1-2; D unclear. V shed 5 bases and J shed 4 bases, with 23 bases lying between them. The CDR3 consists of 17 residues. CDR1 is LGHNA, CDR2 YNFKEQ, per germline. The CDR3 here is CASSGPLTPQKFYGYTF. Written as DNA, the CDR3 is TGTGCCAGCAGCGGGCCGTTGACACCGCAGAAATTCTATGGCTACACCTTC.

The CDR3: CSEGLIHGYTF. CDR3 nucleotides: TGCAGCGAGGGACTAATCCATGGCTACACCTTC. The chain carries TRBV29-1 and TRBJ1-2, with a possible D match to TRBD1 (5 bases). Looked up from germline, CDR1 is SQVTM and CDR2 is ANQGSEA. The CDR3 sequence is 11 residues long. V was trimmed by 7 bases and J by 6 bases, leaving 12 bases between them.

The chain couples TRBV5-1 to TRBJ1-2; 9 nucleotides match TRBD1. The CDR3 consists of 17 residues. From germline, CDR1 is SGHRS and CDR2 YFSETQ. V dropped 0 bases and J dropped 3; count of bases not matched to a gene: 9. CDR3 bases: TGCGCCAGCAGCTTGGCCAGTAGGACAGGGGCCCACTATGGCTACACCTTC. Translated, it gives CASSLASRTGAHYGYTF.